The TCR beta chain described here comes from a study of cytomegalovirus exposure and HLA in healthy donors. About the research overall: Earlier results showed 90 million to 120 million unique TCR beta sequences derived from some 190 million T cells.

The CDR3 runs to 17 residues. V shed 0 bases, J shed 10 bases, and the junction held 11 bases outside the gene matches. Per the germline V gene, CDR1 is SGHDT and CDR2 is YYEEEE. With respect to this clone: Antigen: not known.

Those who donated were healthy bone marrow donors. Findings and limits, study-wide: Later analysis identified several of the most significant clusters that appeared linked to common viral pathogens.

A multiplex PCR was run with 60 Vbeta primers and 13 Jbeta primers. Assay used: immunoSEQ multiplex PCR; TCRdb lists only in-frame clones, some missing. The table includes 150,000 or so clones, around 82% detected once. This chain uses TRBV5-6 with TRBJ1-6, with 9 nucleotides matching TRBD1. This clonotype was obtained from a woman in her fifties or sixties in good health and CMV-seropositive. Material for sequencing was PBMCs. CDR3 coding DNA: TGTGCCAGCAGCTTGGGGACCGGGACAGGGTTGTTGTCACCCCTCCACTTT. This encodes CASSLGTGTGLLSPLHF.